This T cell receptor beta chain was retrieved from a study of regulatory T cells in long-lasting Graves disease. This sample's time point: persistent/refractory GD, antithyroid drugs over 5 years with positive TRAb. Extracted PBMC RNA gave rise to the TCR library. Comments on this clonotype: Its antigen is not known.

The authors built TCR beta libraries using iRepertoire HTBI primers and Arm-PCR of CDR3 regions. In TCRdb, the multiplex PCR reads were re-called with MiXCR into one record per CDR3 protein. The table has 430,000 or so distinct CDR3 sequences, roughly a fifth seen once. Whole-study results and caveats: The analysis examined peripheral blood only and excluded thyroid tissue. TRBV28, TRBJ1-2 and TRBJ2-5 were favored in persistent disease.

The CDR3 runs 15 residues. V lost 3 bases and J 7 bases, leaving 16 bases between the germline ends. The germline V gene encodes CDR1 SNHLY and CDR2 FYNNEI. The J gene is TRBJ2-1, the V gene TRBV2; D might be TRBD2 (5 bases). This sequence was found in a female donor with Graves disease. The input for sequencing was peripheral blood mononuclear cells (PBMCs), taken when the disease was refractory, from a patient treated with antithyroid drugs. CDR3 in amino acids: CASSDLARALNEQFF. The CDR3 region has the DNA TGTGCCAGCAGTGATTTAGCGAGAGCACTAAATGAGCAGTTCTTC.